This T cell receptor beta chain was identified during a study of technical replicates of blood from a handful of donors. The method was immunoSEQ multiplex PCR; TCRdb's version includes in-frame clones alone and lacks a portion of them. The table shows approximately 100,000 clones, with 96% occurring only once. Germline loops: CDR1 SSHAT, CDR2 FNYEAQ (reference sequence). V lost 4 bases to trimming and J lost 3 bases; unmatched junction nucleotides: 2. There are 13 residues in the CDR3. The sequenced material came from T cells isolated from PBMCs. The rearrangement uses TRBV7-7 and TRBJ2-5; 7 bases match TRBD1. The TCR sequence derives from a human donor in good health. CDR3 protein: CASSSDRKETQYF. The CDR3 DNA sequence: TGTGCCAGCAGCTCGGACAGGAAAGAGACCCAGTACTTC.